What follows are 29 T cell receptor beta chains derived from one specimen sequenced in a study of blood T cells in healthy people across ages. Then a second PCR, running about 6 to 12 cycles, was carried out with a sample-barcoded 5' primer and a J-beta primer mix. Each CDR3 protein is one row after TCRdb ran MiXCR on the 5' RACE reads. The data show some 1.8 million distinct CDR3 sequences, with approximately 39% seen just once and about 21% held by the top ten. Sequences were obtained from blood. These receptors all come from a human donor in good health.

The V call is TRBV10-3, the J call TRBJ2-7; unclear D gene. CDR3 length: 14 amino acids. Germline V gene sequence: CDR1 ENHRY, CDR2 SYGVKD. Trimming took off 2 bases at V and 2 bases at J, with 10 bases between the two ends. The DNA for the CDR3 is TGTGCCATCAGTGAGACCGGTCAGACCTACGAGCAGTACTTC. It is translated as CAISETGQTYEQYF.

The chain combines TRBV10-3 with TRBJ1-2; D is perhaps TRBD1 (5 bases). Germline CDR1 ENHRY, CDR2 SYGVKD. This CDR3 comprises 12 residues. V lost 8 bases and J 4 bases, leaving 11 bases between the germline ends. The CDR3 DNA reads TGTGCCATCGGGCAGGGATCCTATGGCTACACCTTC. Amino acids: CAIGQGSYGYTF.

This chain joins TRBV19 and TRBJ1-3, with D unclear. With 2 bases removed from V and 1 base from J, the gap between germline ends came to 3 bases. Germline V gives CDR1 LNHDA, CDR2 SQIVND (reference sequence). The length of the CDR3 is 13 residues. In nucleotides, the CDR3 is TGTGCCAGTAGTATAAGGTCTGGAAACACCATATATTTT. Protein: CASSIRSGNTIYF.

This clonotype has only a few counts. The chain is built from TRBV7-8 and TRBJ1-5; 7 bases agree with TRBD1. V shed 5 bases, J shed 3 bases, and the junction held 7 bases outside the gene matches. The germline CDR1 and CDR2 sequences are SGHVS and FQNEAQ. This CDR3 contains 15 residues. The CDR3 here is CASSPTGLPNQPQHF. CDR3 bases: TGTGCCAGCAGCCCGACAGGGCTCCCCAATCAGCCCCAGCATTTT.

This clonotype showed up many times. This chain uses TRBV9 with TRBJ2-1, with D hard to call. The CDR3 spans 13 residues. The germline gives CDR1 SGDLS, CDR2 YYNGEE. Trimming stripped 0 bases from V and 7 bases from J, with 8 bases between. CDR3 in DNA: TGTGCCAGCAGCGTAGGGCTACTGAATGAGCAGTTCTTC. It is translated as CASSVGLLNEQFF.

The V call is TRBV7-3, the J call TRBJ2-1; D is possibly TRBD1 (5 bases). V lost 2 bases to trimming and J lost 1 base, with 12 bases between them. In germline, CDR1 is SGHTA, CDR2 FQGTGA. The CDR3 runs to 16 residues. The CDR3 loop reads CASSLGSGWSYNEQFF. CDR3 bases: TGTGCCAGCAGCTTAGGTTCAGGGTGGTCCTACAATGAGCAGTTCTTC.

V and J are TRBV28 and TRBJ2-3; D might be TRBD1 (5 bases). V lost 6 bases, J lost 5 bases, and 9 bases lay in between. Germline V gene lookup returns CDR1 MDHEN and CDR2 SYDVKM. CDR3 length: 12 residues. CDR3 in amino acids: CASRLTGDTQYF. CDR3 bases: TGTGCCAGCAGATTAACAGGAGATACGCAGTATTTT.

In this sample, this clonotype turned up many times. The chain uses TRBV6-5 and TRBJ2-5; 7 bases fit TRBD1. V lost 5 bases to trimming and J lost 11 bases; unmatched junction nucleotides: 5. The CDR3 extends over 11 amino acids. Germline V CDR1 and CDR2: MNHEY, SVGAGI. The CDR3 region is CASSQGTEQYF. In DNA, the CDR3 is TGTGCCAGCAGTCAAGGGACAGAACAGTACTTC.

This clonotype was detected only a few times. The chain combines TRBV9 with TRBJ1-6, with D possibly being TRBD1 (5 bases). CDR1 and CDR2 (germline): SGDLS, YYNGEE. V lost 3 bases and J lost 13, with 8 bases in between. The length of the CDR3 is 11 residues. CDR3 loop: CASSGDGPLHF. CDR3 nucleotides: TGTGCCAGCAGCGGGGACGGTCCCCTCCACTTT.

The genes are TRBV9 and TRBJ2-5; 7 nucleotides align to TRBD1. The CDR3 is 16 residues long. Germline V gene data show CDR1 as SGDLS and CDR2 as YYNGEE. The V segment lost 5 bases and the J segment 2 bases; nucleotides outside the gene matches: 12. The CDR3 is CASSDRGQRLQETQYF. DNA of the CDR3: TGTGCCAGCAGTGACCGGGGACAGAGACTTCAAGAGACCCAGTACTTC.

The chain links TRBV20-1 to TRBJ2-7; no clear D gene. Trimming removed 4 bases from V and 0 bases from J, with 13 bases in between. CDR3 length: 14 residues. Germline lookup yields CDR1 DFQATT and CDR2 SNEGSKA (reference sequence). This CDR3 is CSAKDRTFSYEQYF. DNA for the CDR3: TGCAGTGCTAAGGACCGAACCTTCTCCTACGAGCAGTACTTC.

As concerns this clonotype: One end of the junction does not line up with germline, which may come from a read error. The V call is TRBV7-9, the J call TRBJ2-4; 9 bases are a match to TRBD1. The germline gives CDR1 SEHNR, CDR2 FQNEAQ (reference sequence). This CDR3 is 15 amino acids long. The CDR3 nucleotides are TGTGCCAGCACCCAGGCGGGGACAGGGAGGGACATTCGGTACTTC. Its translation is CASTQAGTGRDIRYF.

The chain employs TRBV11-2 and TRBJ2-1; 9 positions agree with TRBD2. The CDR3 is made up of 17 amino acids. Germline lookup yields CDR1 SGHAT and CDR2 FQNNGV. Trimming removed 5 bases from V and 10 bases from J; junction bases left unmatched: 18. The CDR3 here is CASSRPGLARQGREQFF. The DNA of the CDR3 is TGTGCCAGCAGCCGCCCCGGACTAGCGAGGCAAGGAAGGGAGCAGTTCTTC.

This clonotype was picked up a small number of times. DNA of the CDR3: TGTGCCAGCAGTTACAGGGTATCAGATACGCAGTATTTT. Protein product: CASSYRVSDTQYF. The chain employs TRBV7-8 and TRBJ2-3, with TRBD1 as a possible D gene (6 bases). CDR1 SGHVS and CDR2 FQNEAQ come from the germline V gene. Trimming removed 6 bases from V and 4 bases from J, with 11 bases in between. The CDR3 has 13 amino acids.

This rearrangement joins TRBV11-1 to TRBJ2-1; the match to TRBD2 covers 13 bases. The CDR3 has 15 residues. Per germline, CDR1 SGHAT and CDR2 FQDESV (reference sequence). The junction had 8 bases not matched to a gene; V was cut back by 5 bases and J by 10 bases. The CDR3 DNA reads TGTGCCAGCAGCGCAACTAGCGGGGGGGCAAGGGAGCAGTTCTTC. Its protein is CASSATSGGAREQFF.

This clonotype was seen a few times. The rearrangement links TRBV5-1 to TRBJ2-1; D might be TRBD2 (5 bases). Germline loops: CDR1 SGHRS, CDR2 YFSETQ. The V and J ends lost 2 bases and 4 bases respectively, with 13 bases between them. This CDR3 region has 15 residues. CDR3 protein: CASSLRDTIYNEQFF. In nucleotides, the CDR3 is TGCGCCAGCAGCTTACGGGATACAATTTACAATGAGCAGTTCTTC.

The gene calls are TRBV10-3 and TRBJ2-5; D is undetermined. V lost 6 bases and J 5 bases, leaving 7 bases between the germline ends. The CDR3 runs to 11 residues. The germline gives CDR1 ENHRY, CDR2 SYGVKD. CDR3 region: CAIRDTETQYF. Written as DNA, the CDR3 is TGTGCCATCAGAGACACCGAGACCCAGTACTTC.

This clonotype has more than one count but fewer than ten. A junction boundary mismatches the germline segment, possibly from a read error. J is TRBJ2-7 and V is TRBV28, with D unresolved. CDR1 MDHEN and CDR2 SYDVKM come from the germline V gene. This CDR3 comprises 12 residues. CDR3 sequence: CASSLVENEQYF. DNA for the CDR3: TGCGCCAGCAGCTTGGTTGAAAACGAGCAGTACTTC.

The V call is TRBV2, the J call TRBJ2-4; TRBD1 aligns across 7 bases. The CDR3 is made up of 13 amino acids. Per the germline V gene, CDR1 is SNHLY and CDR2 is FYNNEI. Trimming at V came to 4 bases and at J to 9 bases, leaving 6 bases not matched to a gene. CDR3 nucleotide sequence: TGTGCCAGCAGTGGGATGACAGGGATCATTCAGTACTTC. This encodes CASSGMTGIIQYF.

This clonotype has just a few counts. The chain has TRBV4-2 and TRBJ2-4; D may match TRBD1 or TRBD2 (6 bases each). Germline assignment: CDR1 LGHNA and CDR2 YNFKEQ. V dropped 0 bases and J dropped 13 bases, with 16 bases sitting between them. The CDR3 sequence is 14 residues long. The CDR3 is CASSQDLTGREQYF. Written as DNA, the CDR3 is TGTGCCAGCAGCCAAGATCTGACAGGACGGGAGCAGTACTTC.

V is TRBV10-3 and J is TRBJ2-1; a weak D match, TRBD2 (5 bases). CDR1 is ENHRY, CDR2 SYGVKD, per germline. The CDR3 is 12 residues long. Trimming took 4 bases from V and 6 from J, leaving 7 bases between them. CDR3 region: CAISGAGNEQFF. CDR3 bases: TGTGCCATCAGTGGGGCGGGCAATGAGCAGTTCTTC.

This clonotype was observed a few times. The gene calls are TRBV7-9 and TRBJ1-2; TRBD1 might be the D (5 bases). Germline V gene lookup returns CDR1 SEHNR and CDR2 FQNEAQ (reference sequence). The V gene lost 5 bases and the J gene lost 4 bases, with 14 bases spanning the gap. The CDR3 runs 14 residues. As DNA, the CDR3 is TGTGCCAGCAGCCAATCTGGACACCTCTATGGCTACACCTTC. Translation gives CASSQSGHLYGYTF.

Only a few counts were recorded for this clonotype. The V call is TRBV4-3, the J call TRBJ2-1, with TRBD2 as a possible D gene (5 bases). The CDR3 loop spans 16 amino acids. Trimming cost V 4 bases and J 13 bases, with 26 bases left between them. Germline CDR1 is LGHNA and CDR2 is YSLEER. The CDR3 DNA reads TGCGCCAGCAGCCCCCATGGGTCACAGAGGTGGGAGACCCAGTTCTTC. Translated, it gives CASSPHGSQRWETQFF.

The chain employs TRBV7-6 and TRBJ2-3; 11 bases are shared with TRBD2. The CDR3 loop spans 16 amino acids. CDR1 is SGHVS and CDR2 is FNYEAQ in the germline V gene. J gave up 6 bases and V 5 bases, and 10 bases lay outside the gene matches. The CDR3 region has the DNA TGTGCCAGCAGCAAAGTAGCGGGGGGGCCTAGTGATACGCAGTATTTT. Amino acids: CASSKVAGGPSDTQYF.

V is TRBV15 and J is TRBJ2-1; D is perhaps TRBD2 (5 bases). The CDR3 is 16 amino acids. The germline CDR1 and CDR2 sequences are LNHNV and YYDKDF (reference sequence). Trimming stripped 8 bases from V and 6 bases from J, with 23 bases between. The CDR3 DNA follows: TGTGCCACCCACGATTCCCGGGATCCCTACCTCAATGAGCAGTTCTTC. Its protein is CATHDSRDPYLNEQFF.

The genes are TRBV7-2 and TRBJ2-1; D is perhaps TRBD1 or TRBD2 (5 bases each). The V gene's germline CDR1 is SGHTA and CDR2 FQGNSA. The CDR3 length is 13 residues. V lost 5 bases and J lost 12, with 17 bases in between. The CDR3 DNA reads as TGTGCCAGCAGCCCCACCCGGGGCGGGTTGCAGTTCTTC. Translating gives CASSPTRGGLQFF.

This clonotype occurred a few times. The chain links TRBV5-5 to TRBJ1-2; 8 bases are a match to TRBD1. The V segment lost 7 bases and the J segment 3 bases; nucleotides outside the gene matches: 5. The CDR3 has 13 amino acids. The germline V gene encodes CDR1 SGHKS and CDR2 YYEKEE (reference sequence). CDR3 sequence: CASSGQGHYGYTF. The CDR3 nucleotides read TGTGCCAGCTCCGGACAGGGTCACTATGGCTACACCTTC.

The CDR3 bases are TGCGCCAGCAGCCAAGGGAAGAATTCACCCCTCCACTTT. As protein: CASSQGKNSPLHF. V gene TRBV4-3 combines with J gene TRBJ1-6; no clear D gene. CDR1 is LGHNA, CDR2 YSLEER, per germline. The CDR3 covers 13 residues. V lost 1 base and J 7 bases, leaving 5 bases between the germline ends.

This clonotype showed up just a few times. The chain combines TRBV2 with TRBJ2-5; TRBD1 might be the D (5 bases). The CDR3 covers 14 residues. Germline values: CDR1 SNHLY, CDR2 FYNNEI. V lost 4 bases and J lost 5, with 14 bases in between. The CDR3 spells CASSVWGLGETQYF. Here the CDR3 DNA reads TGTGCCAGCAGTGTTTGGGGCCTGGGTGAGACCCAGTACTTC.